This T cell receptor (beta chain) was identified during a study of blood T cell repertoires in COVID-19. TCRdb's table, derived via immunoSEQ multiplex PCR, lists solely in-frame clones and lacks some. The table has a few hundred thousand clones, about 86% seen once. This CDR3 is built from 16 residues. Germline trimming cut 3 bases from V and 10 bases from J; bases unmatched to any gene: 9. Germline V gene lookup returns CDR1 LNHNV and CDR2 YYDKDF (reference sequence). This rearrangement joins TRBV15 to TRBJ2-1, with 13 bases aligning to TRBD2. Source material: PBMCs or T cells enriched from blood (not recorded which). The TCR was taken from a woman aged 35 to 49 with acute COVID-19. CDR3 DNA sequence: TGTGCCACCAGCAGTGGTAGGACTAGCGGGAGTGAAGAGCAGTTCTTC. It yields the protein CATSSGRTSGSEEQFF.